The text below deals with one TCR beta chain. The sample holds other DNA sequences that translate to the same CDR3. The data are from a study of blood T cell repertoires in COVID-19. Participants were aged about 18 to 100 years, lived in under 25 US areas, and enrolled virtually. Cohorts were determined from participant-reported clinical history. The protocol was immunoSEQ multiplex PCR, while the TCRdb copy is restricted to in-frame clones and leaves out a portion. The data contain approximately 300,000 clones, 70% to 90% of them singletons. CDR1 and CDR2 from the germline V gene are MNHNY and SVGAGI (reference sequence). With 6 bases clipped from V and 4 bases from J, the junction kept 6 bases outside the gene matches. The CDR3 is 14 residues long.

The rearrangement uses TRBV6-6 and TRBJ1-3; 7 nucleotides align to TRBD1. The sequencing sample was made of PBMCs or T cells enriched from blood (not recorded which). This clonotype was sampled from a man under 40 who had recovered from COVID-19. This CDR3 is CASSLQGSGNTIYF. The CDR3, as DNA: TGTGCCAGCAGCCTACAGGGGTCGGGAAACACCATATATTTT.